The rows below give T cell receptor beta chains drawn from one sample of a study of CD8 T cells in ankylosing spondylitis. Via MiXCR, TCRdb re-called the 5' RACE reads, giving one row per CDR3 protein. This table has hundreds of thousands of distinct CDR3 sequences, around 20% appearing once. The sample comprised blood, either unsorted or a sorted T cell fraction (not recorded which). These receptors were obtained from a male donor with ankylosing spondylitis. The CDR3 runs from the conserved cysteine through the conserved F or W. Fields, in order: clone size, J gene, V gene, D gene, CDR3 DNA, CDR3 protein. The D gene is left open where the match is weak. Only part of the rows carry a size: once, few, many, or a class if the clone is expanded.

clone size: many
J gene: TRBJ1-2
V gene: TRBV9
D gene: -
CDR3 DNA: TGTGCCAGCAGCGTAGCTGGCGGGGAAAGGGTTGGCTATGGCTACACCTTC
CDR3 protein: CASSVAGGERVGYGYTF

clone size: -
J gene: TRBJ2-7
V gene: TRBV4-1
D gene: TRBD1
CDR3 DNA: TGCGCCAGCAGCCGATTCGGACAGGGGGCGCCGGTGCTCGAGCAGTACTTC
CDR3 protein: CASSRFGQGAPVLEQYF

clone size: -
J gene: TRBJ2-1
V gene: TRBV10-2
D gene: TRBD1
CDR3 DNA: TGCGCCAGCAGTGAGTCAGGGGGCGCTTCTTGGGGGCGGAATGAGCAGTTCTTC
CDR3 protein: CASSESGGASWGRNEQFF

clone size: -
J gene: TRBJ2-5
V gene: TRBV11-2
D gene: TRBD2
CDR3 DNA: TGTGCCAGCAGCCCCAGATGGATCCTAGCGGGGGGAGAAGAGACCCAGTACTTC
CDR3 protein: CASSPRWILAGGEETQYF

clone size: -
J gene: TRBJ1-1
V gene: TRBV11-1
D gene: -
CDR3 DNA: TGTGCCAGCAGCGCACCCCGCGGGGGGGCGCGCCCCTCCCAGATCCACGTCTTT
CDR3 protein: CASSAPRGGARPSQIHVF

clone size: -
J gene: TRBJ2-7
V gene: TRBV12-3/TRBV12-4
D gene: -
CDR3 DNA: TGTGCCAGCAGTTTTAATGACGAGCAGTACTTC
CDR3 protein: CASSFNDEQYF

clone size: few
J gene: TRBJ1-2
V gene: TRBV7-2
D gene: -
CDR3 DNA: TGTGCCAGCAGCTTACTATCCTATGGCTACACCTTC
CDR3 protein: CASSLLSYGYTF

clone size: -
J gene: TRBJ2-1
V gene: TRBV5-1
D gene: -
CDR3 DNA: TGCGCCAGCAGCCCCCCCGGAAACAATGAGCAGTTCTTC
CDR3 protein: CASSPPGNNEQFF

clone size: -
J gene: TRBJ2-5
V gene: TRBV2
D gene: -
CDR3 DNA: TGTGCCAGCAGTGACTTGGGGTCGGAGACCCAGTACTTC
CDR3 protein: CASSDLGSETQYF

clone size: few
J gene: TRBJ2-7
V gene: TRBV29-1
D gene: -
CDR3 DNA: TGTAGCGTTGAGGCAGGGAGCCCCTACGAGCAGTACTTC
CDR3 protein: CSVEAGSPYEQYF

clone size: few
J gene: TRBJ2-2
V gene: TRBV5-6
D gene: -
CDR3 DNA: TGTGCCAGCAGCTTGCTGCCTCTCTCCGGGGAGCTGTTTTTT
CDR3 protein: CASSLLPLSGELFF

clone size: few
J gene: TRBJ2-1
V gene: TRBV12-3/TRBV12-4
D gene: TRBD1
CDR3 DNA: TGTGCCAGCAGTTTACGAGGGGGCGCCCCCAATGAGCAGTTCTTC
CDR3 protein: CASSLRGGAPNEQFF

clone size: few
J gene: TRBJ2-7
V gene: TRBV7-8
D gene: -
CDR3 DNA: TGTGCCAGCAGCTTAGATATGACAGGAGTCTCCTACGAGCAGTACTTC
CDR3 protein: CASSLDMTGVSYEQYF

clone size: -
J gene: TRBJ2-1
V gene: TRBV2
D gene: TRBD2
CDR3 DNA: TGTGCCAGCAGGCTAGCGGAACGCGATGAGCAGTTCTTC
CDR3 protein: CASRLAERDEQFF

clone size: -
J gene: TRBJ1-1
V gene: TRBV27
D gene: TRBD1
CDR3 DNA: TGTGCCAGCGGGGGGACAGGGGTTACTGAAGCTTTCTTT
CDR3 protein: CASGGTGVTEAFF

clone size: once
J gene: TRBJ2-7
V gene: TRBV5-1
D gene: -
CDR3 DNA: TGCGCCAGCAGCGGGGACATTGAAGACGAGCAGTACTTC
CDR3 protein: CASSGDIEDEQYF

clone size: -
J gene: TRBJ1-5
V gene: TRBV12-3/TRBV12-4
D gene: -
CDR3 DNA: TGTGCCAGCAGTTTAGTCGAGGAGCCCCAGCATTTT
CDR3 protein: CASSLVEEPQHF

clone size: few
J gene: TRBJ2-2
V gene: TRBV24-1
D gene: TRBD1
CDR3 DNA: TGTGCCACCAGTGATTTGCAACAGGGGGCGGCCGGGGAGCTGTTTTTT
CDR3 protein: CATSDLQQGAAGELFF

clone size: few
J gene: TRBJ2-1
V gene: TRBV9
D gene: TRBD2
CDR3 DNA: TGTGCCAGCAGCGACCGACTAGCGGGGGGCTCCTACAATGAGCAGTTCTTC
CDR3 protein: CASSDRLAGGSYNEQFF

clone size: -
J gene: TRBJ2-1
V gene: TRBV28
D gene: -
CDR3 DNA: TGTGCCAGCAGGGTGTACGAGCCTTACAATGAGCAGTTCTTC
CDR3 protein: CASRVYEPYNEQFF

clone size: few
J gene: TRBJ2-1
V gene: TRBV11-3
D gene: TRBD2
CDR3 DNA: TGTGCCAGCAGCGAGGGGGTAGCGGGAGTAGAGCAGTTCTTC
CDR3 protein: CASSEGVAGVEQFF

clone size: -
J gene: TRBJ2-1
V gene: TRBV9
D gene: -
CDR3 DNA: TGTGCCAGCGGCGGGATAAGGACAGCGTACAATGAGCAGTTCTTC
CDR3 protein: CASGGIRTAYNEQFF

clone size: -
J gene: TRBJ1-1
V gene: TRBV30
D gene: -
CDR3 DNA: TGTGCCTGGAGGGGGGCTGAGGTCGAAGCTTTCTTT
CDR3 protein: CAWRGAEVEAFF

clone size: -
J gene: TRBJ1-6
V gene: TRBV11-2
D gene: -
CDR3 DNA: TGTGCCAGCAGCTTTCCAGGAAATTCCCTCCACTTT
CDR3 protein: CASSFPGNSLHF

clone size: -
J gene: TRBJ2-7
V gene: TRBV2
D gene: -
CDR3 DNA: TGTGCCAGCAGTGAGGGCAGACTTGTTAACGAGCAGTACTTC
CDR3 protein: CASSEGRLVNEQYF

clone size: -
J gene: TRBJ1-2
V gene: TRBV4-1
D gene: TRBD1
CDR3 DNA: TGCGCCAGCAGCAAGGACAGGGGTGGCTATGGCTACACCTTC
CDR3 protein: CASSKDRGGYGYTF

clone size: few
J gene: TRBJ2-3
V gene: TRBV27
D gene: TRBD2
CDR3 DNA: TGTGCCAGCAGTTTATATACTAGCGGGGGGATCACAGATACGCAGTATTTT
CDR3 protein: CASSLYTSGGITDTQYF

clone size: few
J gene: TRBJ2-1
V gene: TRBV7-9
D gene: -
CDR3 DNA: TGTGCCAGCAGCCCAACCCTTTTCGGTGAGCAGTTCTTC
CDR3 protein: CASSPTLFGEQFF

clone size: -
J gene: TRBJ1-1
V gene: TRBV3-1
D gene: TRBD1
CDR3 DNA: TGTGCCAGCAGCCAAGTTGAAAAGGGGGCGACGACTGAAGCTTTCTTT
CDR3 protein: CASSQVEKGATTEAFF

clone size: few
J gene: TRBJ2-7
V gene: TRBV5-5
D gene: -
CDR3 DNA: TGTGCCAGCAGCTTGGTGGTCGGAAACTACGAGCAGTACTTC
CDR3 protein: CASSLVVGNYEQYF

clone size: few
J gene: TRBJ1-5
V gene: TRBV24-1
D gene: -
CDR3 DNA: TGTGCCACCAGTGACAAAGACAGAAATCAGCCCCAGCATTTT
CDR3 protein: CATSDKDRNQPQHF

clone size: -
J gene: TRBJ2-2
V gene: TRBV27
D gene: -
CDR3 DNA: TGTGCCAGCTCTTCCGGGGCCGCGAACACCGGGGAGCTGTTTTTT
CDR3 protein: CASSSGAANTGELFF

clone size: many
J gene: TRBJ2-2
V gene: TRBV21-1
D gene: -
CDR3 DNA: TGTGCCAGCAGCAAAGTACACAGTATGTCCGGGGAGCTGTTTTTT
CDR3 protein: CASSKVHSMSGELFF

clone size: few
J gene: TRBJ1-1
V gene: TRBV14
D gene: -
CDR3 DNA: TGTGCCAGCAGCCAAGTAGAAGGTGAAGCTTTCTTT
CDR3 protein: CASSQVEGEAFF

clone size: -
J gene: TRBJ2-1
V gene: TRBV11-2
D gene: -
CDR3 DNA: TGTGCCAGCAGCTCCACTCCCCCCAATGAGCAGTTCTTC
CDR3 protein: CASSSTPPNEQFF

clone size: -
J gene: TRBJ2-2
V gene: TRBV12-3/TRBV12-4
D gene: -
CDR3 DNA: TGTGCCAGCAGTTTTTGGGCACAGCGGAGCACCGGGGAGCTGTTTTTT
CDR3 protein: CASSFWAQRSTGELFF

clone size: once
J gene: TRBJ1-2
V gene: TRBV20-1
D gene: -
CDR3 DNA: TGCTGTGCTAGAGCCCGGGAGGATTACAACCCCAACTATGGCTACACCTTC
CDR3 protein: CCARAREDYNPNYGYTF

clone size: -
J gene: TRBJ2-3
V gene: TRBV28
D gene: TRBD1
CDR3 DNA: TGTGCCAGCAGGTGGTCAGGGGGTACGCAGTATTTT
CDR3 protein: CASRWSGGTQYF

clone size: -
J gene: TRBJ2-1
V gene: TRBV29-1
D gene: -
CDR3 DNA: TGCAGCGCCGACAGTTACAATGAGCAGTTCTTC
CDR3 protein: CSADSYNEQFF

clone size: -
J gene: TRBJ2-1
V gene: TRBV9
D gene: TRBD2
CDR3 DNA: TGTGCCAGCAGCCCGGCCGGGACTAGCGGACCCTCCTACAATGAGCAGTTCTTC
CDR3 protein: CASSPAGTSGPSYNEQFF

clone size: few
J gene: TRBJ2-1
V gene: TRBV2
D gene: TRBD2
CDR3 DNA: TGTGCCAGCAGTGGGACTAGCCCCTCGACTGAGCAGTTCTTC
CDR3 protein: CASSGTSPSTEQFF

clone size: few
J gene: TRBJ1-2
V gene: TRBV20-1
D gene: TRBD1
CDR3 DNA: TGCAGTGCTCCACCCTTCGACAGGGCGTATGGCTACACCTTC
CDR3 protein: CSAPPFDRAYGYTF

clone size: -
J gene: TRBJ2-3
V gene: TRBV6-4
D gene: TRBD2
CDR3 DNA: TGTGCCAGCAGTCTTAGCGGGGGGGCCGGCACAGATACGCAGTATTTT
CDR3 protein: CASSLSGGAGTDTQYF

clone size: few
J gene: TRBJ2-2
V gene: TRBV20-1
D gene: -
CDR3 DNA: TGCAGTGCTAGAGGGGCAGGGATGAACACCGGGGAGCTGTTTTTT
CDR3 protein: CSARGAGMNTGELFF

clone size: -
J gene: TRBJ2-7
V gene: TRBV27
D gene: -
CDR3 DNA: TGTGCCAGCAGTTTGGGAAGTGGGTCCTACGAGCAGTACTTC
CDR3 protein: CASSLGSGSYEQYF

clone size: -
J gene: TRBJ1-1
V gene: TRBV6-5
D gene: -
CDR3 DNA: TGTGCCAGCAGTTACGGCCAGAGCTACATGAACACTGAAGCTTTCTTT
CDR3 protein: CASSYGQSYMNTEAFF

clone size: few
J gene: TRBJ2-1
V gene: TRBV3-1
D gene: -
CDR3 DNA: TGTGCCAGCAGCCAAGAGGACCGGATTACAATAGAGCAGTTCTTC
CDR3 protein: CASSQEDRITIEQFF

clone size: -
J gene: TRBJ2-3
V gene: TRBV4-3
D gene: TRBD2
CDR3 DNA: TGCGCCAGCAGCCAAGGACAGGGACTAGCGGGAGAAGATACGCAGTATTTT
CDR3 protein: CASSQGQGLAGEDTQYF

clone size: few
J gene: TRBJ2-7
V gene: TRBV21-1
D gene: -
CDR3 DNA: TGTGCCAGCAGCAAAGAGGCCAGGCCCCACGAGCAGTACTTC
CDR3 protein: CASSKEARPHEQYF

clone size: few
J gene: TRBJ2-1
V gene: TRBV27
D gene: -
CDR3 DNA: TGTGCCAGCAGCTATTGGGGTAGCTCCTACAATGAGCAGTTCTTC
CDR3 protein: CASSYWGSSYNEQFF

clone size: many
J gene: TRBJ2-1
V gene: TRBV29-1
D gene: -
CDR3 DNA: TGCAGCGTTGACAGAGCTAACAATGAGCAGTTCTTC
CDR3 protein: CSVDRANNEQFF